This record concerns one T cell receptor (beta chain) sequence. The data were obtained in a study of OX40 agonist ivuxolimab in advanced cancers. Data came from immunoSEQ multiplex PCR; TCRdb stores just in-frame clones and leaves some out. The sample lists around 140,000 clones, about 92% occurring once. This clonotype was sampled from an adult with an advanced solid tumor such as melanoma, head and neck, liver or kidney cancer. The sequencing used CD4+ or CD8+ T cells sorted from blood, collected in a trial of the OX40 agonist ivuxolimab.

CDR3 in DNA: TGTGCCTGGACTCGGCAGGGAGGAGTGGAGACCCAGTACTTC. Amino acid sequence: CAWTRQGGVETQYF. The chain links TRBV30 to TRBJ2-5; possible D gene TRBD2, 6 bases. Germline-derived CDR1 and CDR2 are GTSNPN and SVGIG (reference sequence). CDR3 length equals 14 residues. Deletions cut 4 bases from V and 5 bases from J, with 17 bases between.